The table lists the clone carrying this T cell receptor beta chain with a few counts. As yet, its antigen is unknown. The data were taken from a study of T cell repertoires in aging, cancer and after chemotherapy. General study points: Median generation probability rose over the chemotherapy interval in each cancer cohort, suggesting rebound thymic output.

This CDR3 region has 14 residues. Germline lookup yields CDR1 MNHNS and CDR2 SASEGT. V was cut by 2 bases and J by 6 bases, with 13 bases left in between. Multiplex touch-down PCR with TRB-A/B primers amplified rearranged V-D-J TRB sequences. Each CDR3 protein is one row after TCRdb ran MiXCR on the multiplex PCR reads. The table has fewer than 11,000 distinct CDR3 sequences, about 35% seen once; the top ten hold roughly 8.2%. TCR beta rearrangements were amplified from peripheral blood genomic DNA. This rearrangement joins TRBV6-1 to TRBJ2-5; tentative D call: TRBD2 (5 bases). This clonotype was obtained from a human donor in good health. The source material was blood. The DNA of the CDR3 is TGTGCCAGCAGTGAACGAGGGTTAATTAAGACCCAGTACTTC. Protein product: CASSERGLIKTQYF.